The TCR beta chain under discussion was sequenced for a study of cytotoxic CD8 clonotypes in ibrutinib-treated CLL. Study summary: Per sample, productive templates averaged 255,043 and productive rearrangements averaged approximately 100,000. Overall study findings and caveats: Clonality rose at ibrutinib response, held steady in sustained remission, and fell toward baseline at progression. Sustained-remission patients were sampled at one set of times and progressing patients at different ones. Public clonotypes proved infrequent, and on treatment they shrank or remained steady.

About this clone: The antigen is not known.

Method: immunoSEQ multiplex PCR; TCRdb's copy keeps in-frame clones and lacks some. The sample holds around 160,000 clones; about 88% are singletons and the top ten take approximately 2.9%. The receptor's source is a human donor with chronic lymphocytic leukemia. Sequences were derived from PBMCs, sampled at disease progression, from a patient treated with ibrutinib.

The CDR3 nucleotides are TGTGCCAGCAGTCCTCTTACTAACGCATACTACGAGCAGTACTTC. It translates to CASSPLTNAYYEQYF. The genes are TRBV28 and TRBJ2-7; D remains unclear. The CDR3 covers 15 residues. Germline CDR1 MDHEN, CDR2 SYDVKM. Trimming removed 5 bases at V and 3 bases at J, with 17 bases between.